This T cell receptor beta chain is from a study of cytotoxic CD8 clonotypes in ibrutinib-treated CLL. Study context: Of a cohort that held about a dozen relapsed/refractory and some 16 treatment-naive patients, about 18 were IGHV unmutated. Whole-study findings and limits: Public clonotypes showed up rarely, and on treatment they shrank or held steady. Baseline clonality was higher than in age-matched healthy donors and moved in step with circulating CD8+ T-cell counts. Sample timing was unmatched between remission and later-progressing patients; lymph nodes unstudied.

As regards this clone: The target antigen is unknown.

TCRdb's copy holds only in-frame clones and misses some; the assay was immunoSEQ multiplex PCR. The sample comprises 12,000 to 15,000 clones, roughly 50% of which are singletons, and under 40% rests with the top ten. The origin of this receptor is a human donor with chronic lymphocytic leukemia. This material consisted of PBMCs, taken at an approximately 22-month disease-progression time point, from a patient treated with ibrutinib.

The chain's CDR3 is CASSLEGQSIEQYF. The CDR3 DNA sequence: TGCGCCAGCAGCTTGGAGGGACAGAGCATCGAGCAGTACTTC. V and J are TRBV5-1 and TRBJ2-7, with 7 positions matching TRBD1. Germline V gives CDR1 SGHRS, CDR2 YFSETQ. The CDR3 has 14 residues. J was trimmed by 6 bases and V by 0 bases; bases with no gene match: 6.